This TCR beta chain derives from a study of shared clonotypes between healthy human individuals. The assay was immunoSEQ multiplex PCR, and TCRdb's table has in-frame clones only and misses some. Here the sample spans about 2.1 million clones, under 95% being singletons. Positively selected for CCR7, the CD45RO-negative cells used as naive CD8 cells excluded terminally differentiated effector memory CD45RA+ cells. The CDR3 has 17 residues. J lost 5 bases, V lost 4 bases, and 15 bases had no gene match. Germline V gene lookup returns CDR1 SGDLS and CDR2 YYNGEE. The chain combines TRBV9 with TRBJ1-2, with 9 bases identical to TRBD1. The receptor's source is a man aged 18 to 30 in good health. Some clones in this sample may be carry-over from other donors' samples. Specimen: naive CD8+ T cells from PBMCs. CDR3 coding DNA: TGTGCCAGCAGCCCGAGGGGACAGGGCCCGACCTTATATGGCTACACCTTC. Amino acid sequence: CASSPRGQGPTLYGYTF.